This T cell receptor (beta chain) was documented in a study of T cell repertoires in cytomegalovirus infection (dated by TCRdb to the late 2010s). At the level of the whole study: Peptide stimulations targeted recently identified HLA-C-restricted CMV epitopes, whose presentation resists viral immunomodulation, together with well-studied HLA-B-restricted epitopes. Donor HLA type was relevant to the analysis, as public TCR beta signatures indicated carriage of CMV infection together with the matching HLA type.

A remark on this clonotype: No antigen is known for it. Qualities for individual bases were not recorded, and no much larger clone is one base off.

The sequencing machine was an Illumina HiSeq 1500. TCRdb trimmed public reads at Q25 via fastp, called clones via MiXCR and kept in-frame beta chains. Records with the same CDR3 protein are collapsed into one entry carrying the most frequent genes and DNA. The sample includes about half a million distinct CDR3 sequences, with 30% to 40% observed a single time. Roughly a sixth of the sample is held by the ten biggest clonotypes. This specimen's treatment or condition label, per the study, means: in vitro stimulation with specific CMV peptide epitopes to enrich CMV-specific T cells. CDR3 length: 12 amino acids, cysteine to phenylalanine. The kept DNA is CDR3 alone, 36 bases in frame from the first base. V is cut by 10 bases and J by 0 bases, and the space between the germline ends is 10 bases. CDR1 and CDR2 (MNHEY, SMNVEV) derive from the germline V gene (reference sequence). What the authors observed across the whole study: The ex vivo response was dominated by HLA-C-restricted CMV-specific TCR beta clonotypes, which also provided the single most frequent clonotype in two of eight donors. Carriers of CMV infection plus the relevant HLA type were discriminated by the cumulative frequency of public TCR beta family members in the study cohort and in an independent roughly 370-donor cohort.

The rearrangement joined TRBV27 to TRBJ2-7; the D gene lacks a confident call. This material consisted of cultured PBMCs, taken from culture after CMV antigen stimulation. The origin of this receptor is a human donor in good health (CMV status not recorded). Some clones in this sample may be carry-over from other donors' samples. The CDR3 sequence is CATSASSYEQYF. The base sequence is TGTGCCACCTCGGCCAGCTCCTACGAGCAGTACTTC.